These 29 T cell receptor beta chains came from one sample sequenced in a study of blood T cell repertoires in COVID-19. Clones were sequenced by immunoSEQ multiplex PCR, and TCRdb holds only the in-frame ones, with some missing. Of approximately 260,000 clones in the sample, 90% were seen once. Material: peripheral blood. The source of these receptors is a woman in her sixties with COVID-19, enrolled during active disease.

The rearrangement links TRBV6-2 or TRBV6-3 to TRBJ2-2; D is possibly TRBD2 (5 bases). From germline, CDR1 is MNHEY and CDR2 SVGEGT. This CDR3 spans 15 amino acids. V lost 6 bases and J 2 bases, leaving 13 bases between the germline ends. CDR3 protein: CASSMTRGNTGELFF. In nucleotides, the CDR3 is TGTGCCAGCAGCATGACTCGGGGAAACACCGGGGAGCTGTTTTTT.

The rearrangement joins TRBV30 to TRBJ1-5; 7 positions match TRBD1. Germline CDR1 reads GTSNPN; CDR2 reads SVGIG (reference sequence). This CDR3 has 14 residues. Trimming took 3 bases from V and 7 from J; bases not matched to a gene: 9. The CDR3 DNA sequence: TGTGCCTGGAGCGCAGGGGGTTTGGAGCAGCCCCAGCATTTT. Translating it yields CAWSAGGLEQPQHF.

The chain combines TRBV30 with TRBJ1-1, with TRBD1 matching 7 bases. The CDR3 runs 11 residues. Germline values: CDR1 GTSNPN, CDR2 SVGIG (reference sequence). J gave up 7 bases and V 4 bases, and 3 bases lay outside the gene matches. The CDR3 region has the DNA TGTGCCTGGAAGACAGGGTATGAAGCTTTCTTT. This gives the protein CAWKTGYEAFF.

The V gene is TRBV5-8, the J gene TRBJ1-1; D is unclear. Germline-derived CDR1 and CDR2 are SGHTS and YDEGEE. The ends were cut back, 7 bases at V and 1 base at J, with 5 bases in the middle. CDR3 length: 11 amino acids. CDR3: CASAENTEAFF. CDR3 nucleotide sequence: TGTGCCAGCGCGGAGAACACTGAAGCTTTCTTT.

There are a few counts of this clone. The chain combines TRBV5-4 with TRBJ1-2, with 9 bases aligning to TRBD1. This CDR3 has 14 amino acids. CDR1 and CDR2 (germline): SGHNT, YYREEE (reference sequence). Trimming cost V 4 bases and J 4 bases; bases outside gene matches: 5. The CDR3 loop is CASSAADRGYGYTF. Written as DNA, the CDR3 is TGTGCCAGCAGCGCTGCGGACAGGGGCTATGGCTACACCTTC.

V and J are TRBV4-1 and TRBJ1-5; 10 bases map to TRBD1. Germline trimming cut 4 bases from V and 0 bases from J; bases unmatched to any gene: 9. Germline CDR1 MGHRA, CDR2 YSYEKL. The CDR3 is made up of 18 amino acids. CDR3 in amino acids: CASSRAGTGDDSNQPQHF. In nucleotides, the CDR3 is TGCGCCAGCAGCCGAGCCGGGACAGGGGATGATAGCAATCAGCCCCAGCATTTT.

This sequence joins TRBV7-3 and TRBJ2-7, with 7 bases identical to TRBD2. J was trimmed by 3 bases and V by 1 base; bases with no gene match: 3. The CDR3 is made up of 14 amino acids. The germline CDR1 and CDR2 sequences are SGHTA and FQGTGA. This CDR3 reads CASSLSAGDYEQYF. The CDR3 DNA is TGTGCCAGCAGCTTAAGCGCGGGGGACTACGAGCAGTACTTC.

In its sample, this clone was seen many times. Within the sample, other DNA sequences also encode this same CDR3. This chain uses TRBV29-1 with TRBJ1-2; maybe TRBD1 (5 bases). V was cut by 4 bases and J by 3 bases, with 6 bases left in between. The length of the CDR3 is 11 residues. From germline, CDR1 is SQVTM and CDR2 ANQGSEA. The chain's CDR3 is CSVAGYYGYTF. CDR3 DNA: TGCAGCGTTGCAGGGTACTATGGCTACACCTTC.

The chain uses TRBV9 and TRBJ2-7, with 7 bases that match TRBD1. Germline V gene sequence: CDR1 SGDLS, CDR2 YYNGEE. The CDR3 is made up of 15 amino acids. V lost 4 bases and J lost 3; bases outside the gene matches: 10. CDR3 in amino acids: CASSPRGQTNYEQYF. The CDR3 DNA follows: TGTGCCAGCAGCCCAAGGGGGCAGACTAACTACGAGCAGTACTTC. The full variable domain, in which reference TRBV9 and TRBJ2-7 provide the parts outside the CDR3, is DSGVTQTPKHLITATGQRVTLRCSPRSGDLSVYWYQQSLDQGLQFLIQYYNGEERAKGNILERFSAQQFPDLHSELNLSSLELGDSALYFCASSPRGQTNYEQYFGPGTRLTVT.

The V and J genes are TRBV5-8 and TRBJ1-2; a weak D match, TRBD1 (6 bases). The germline CDR1 and CDR2 sequences are SGHTS and YDEGEE. The CDR3 extends over 14 amino acids. The germline V and J ends were trimmed by 1 base and 7 bases, with 14 bases remaining between them. The chain's CDR3 is CASSLRTEGRGYTF. CDR3 in DNA: TGTGCCAGCAGCTTGAGGACAGAGGGTCGTGGCTACACCTTC.

This clone was recorded only once. The chain carries TRBV18 and TRBJ1-1, with 7 bases fitting TRBD1. The CDR3 totals 15 residues. Unmatched junction bases numbered 8, after V lost 6 bases and J lost 1 base. Germline V gene lookup returns CDR1 KGHSH and CDR2 LQKENI. This CDR3 reads CASSITGQRNTEAFF. The CDR3, as DNA: TGTGCCAGCTCTATAACGGGACAGAGGAACACTGAAGCTTTCTTT.

The chain has TRBV5-4 and TRBJ2-5, with 10 bases identical to TRBD1. After removal of 3 bases from V and 5 bases from J, the junction contained 4 bases not matched to a gene. Germline lookup yields CDR1 SGHNT and CDR2 YYREEE (reference sequence). The CDR3 is 14 amino acids. CDR3 in amino acids: CASSSWDRGETQYF. DNA for the CDR3: TGTGCCAGCAGCTCATGGGACAGGGGTGAGACCCAGTACTTC.

This chain links TRBV20-1 with TRBJ2-3; 13 bases are a match to TRBD2. The CDR3 runs to 16 residues. The V and J ends lost 3 bases and 0 bases, in that order; junction bases with no gene match: 3. CDR1 and CDR2 (germline): DFQATT, SNEGSKA (reference sequence). The CDR3 reads CSASVGLAGSTDTQYF. For the CDR3, the DNA is TGCAGTGCTAGTGTGGGACTAGCGGGAAGCACAGATACGCAGTATTTT.

CDR3 loop: CASSPLGELFF. Written as DNA, the CDR3 is TGTGCCAGCAGCCCTTTAGGGGAGCTGTTTTTT. V and J are TRBV7-8 and TRBJ2-2; D is undetermined. Trimming cost V 5 bases and J 8 bases, with 6 bases left between them. CDR3 size: 11 residues. Germline V gene data show CDR1 as SGHVS and CDR2 as FQNEAQ.

This clone was detected a few times. This chain links TRBV27 with TRBJ1-6; 8 nucleotides agree with TRBD1. The V segment lost 2 bases and the J segment 9 bases; nucleotides outside the gene matches: 12. CDR1 is MNHEY, CDR2 SMNVEV, per germline (reference sequence). The CDR3 is made up of 17 amino acids. CDR3 residues: CASSLGPGAGGGSPLHF. The CDR3 DNA sequence: TGTGCCAGCAGTTTAGGCCCCGGGGCAGGGGGCGGTTCACCCCTCCACTTT.

With regard to this clone: This CDR3 is also generated by other DNA sequences in the sample. The rearrangement links TRBV6-5 to TRBJ1-4, with D unclear. V lost 2 bases, J lost 8 bases, and 6 bases lay in between. The germline CDR1 and CDR2 sequences are MNHEY and SVGAGI. The CDR3 length is 12 residues. CDR3 region: CASSYVGEKLFF. The DNA for the CDR3 is TGTGCCAGCAGTTACGTCGGGGAAAAACTGTTTTTT.

The gene calls are TRBV3-1 (or the pseudogene TRBV3-2) and TRBJ1-2; D gene unclear. Germline V CDR1 and CDR2: LGHDT, YNNKEL (reference sequence). Trimming removed 0 bases from V and 3 bases from J, with 11 bases in between. CDR3 length equals 15 residues. The CDR3 spells CASSQDATGDYGYTF. CDR3 DNA sequence: TGTGCCAGCAGCCAAGATGCTACGGGTGACTATGGCTACACCTTC.

V is TRBV6-2 or TRBV6-3 and J is TRBJ1-2; a possible D gene is TRBD1 (5 bases). Germline values: CDR1 MNHEY, CDR2 SVGEGT. The CDR3 length is 14 residues. Trimming took off 6 bases at V and 8 bases at J, with 19 bases between the two ends. The CDR3 DNA sequence: TGTGCCAGCAGCAGCCCCACAGGTCCCGGCGGCTACACCTTC. It specifies CASSSPTGPGGYTF.

This clone was seen just once. J is TRBJ1-2 and V is TRBV6-6; 8 nucleotides align to TRBD1. The junction had 7 bases not matched to a gene; V was cut back by 6 bases and J by 1 base. The CDR3 loop spans 15 amino acids. Looked up from germline, CDR1 is MNHNY and CDR2 is SVGAGI (reference sequence). For the CDR3, the DNA is TGTGCCAGCAGACCCGGGACAGGTTATAACTATGGCTACACCTTC. It encodes CASRPGTGYNYGYTF.

This clone showed up just a few times. V usage is TRBV25-1 and J usage is TRBJ1-5; D is unclear. The CDR3 is 12 amino acids. Germline CDR1 MGHDK, CDR2 SYGVNS. The V and J ends lost 3 bases and 7 bases respectively, with 7 bases between them. The CDR3 spells CASSEPGQPQHF. The CDR3 coding sequence is TGTGCCAGCAGTGAGCCGGGGCAGCCCCAGCATTTT. The whole variable domain, remainder taken from reference TRBV25-1 and TRBJ1-5, is EADIYQTPRYLVIGTGKKITLECSQTMGHDKMYWYQQDPGMELHLIHYSYGVNSTEKGDLSSESTVSRIRTEHFPLTLESARPSHTSQYLCASSEPGQPQHFGDGTRLSIL.

The V gene is TRBV29-1, the J gene TRBJ1-2, with 9 bases matching TRBD1. The germline V gene has CDR1 SQVTM and CDR2 ANQGSEA. With V trimmed by 7 bases and J by 2 bases, 5 bases remained unmatched. The CDR3 has 13 amino acids. The CDR3 DNA sequence: TGCAGCGGCTGGACAGGGGTAAACTATGGCTACACCTTC. It yields the protein CSGWTGVNYGYTF.

CDR3 protein: CASSERGGLTDTQYF. DNA of the CDR3: TGTGCCAGCAGTGAGCGGGGGGGCCTTACAGATACGCAGTATTTT. This chain links TRBV6-4 with TRBJ2-3; 9 positions match TRBD2. The CDR3 runs to 15 residues. Germline-derived CDR1 and CDR2 are MRHNA and SNTAGT. V was pared by 3 bases and J by 3 bases, with 4 bases of the junction left unmatched.

CDR3 sequence (DNA): TGTGCCAGCAGCCCGTGGACAGGCAACACTGAAGCTTTCTTT. This codes for CASSPWTGNTEAFF. The chain is built from TRBV5-4 and TRBJ1-1, with TRBD1 matching over 7 bases. The CDR3 covers 14 residues. With V trimmed by 4 bases and J by 2 bases, 5 bases remained unmatched. Looked up from germline, CDR1 is SGHNT and CDR2 is YYREEE (reference sequence).

This chain links TRBV7-2 with TRBJ1-2; 10 nucleotides line up with TRBD1. With V trimmed by 4 bases and J by 4 bases, 9 bases remained unmatched. This CDR3 contains 16 residues. Germline V CDR1 and CDR2: SGHTA, FQGNSA. This chain's CDR3 is CASSSRGGQGIYGYTF. The CDR3 DNA sequence: TGTGCCAGCAGCTCGAGAGGGGGACAGGGGATCTATGGCTACACCTTC.

This chain joins TRBV18 and TRBJ2-1; no definite D call. Germline CDR1 and CDR2: KGHSH and LQKENI. V was shortened by 2 bases and J by 2 bases, with 10 bases between the two germline ends. The CDR3 is 15 residues long. DNA of the CDR3: TGTGCCAGCTCACCAGACGGCAGGACCTACAATGAGCAGTTCTTC. Encoded protein: CASSPDGRTYNEQFF.

The chain has TRBV7-2 and TRBJ2-7; 10 nucleotides match TRBD2. Germline trimming cut 6 bases from V and 7 bases from J; bases unmatched to any gene: 9. CDR3 length: 14 residues. In germline, CDR1 is SGHTA, CDR2 FQGNSA. CDR3 region: CASRLSGGAGEQYF. The CDR3 region has the DNA TGTGCCAGCAGACTAAGCGGGGGGGCCGGGGAGCAGTACTTC. Filled out from reference TRBV7-2 and TRBJ2-7, the complete variable domain reads GAGVSQSPSNKVTEKGKDVELRCDPISGHTALYWYRQSLGQGLEFLIYFQGNSAPDKSGLPSDRFSAERTGGSVSTLTIQRTQQEDSAVYLCASRLSGGAGEQYFGPGTRLTVT.

J is TRBJ1-6 and V is TRBV9; weak D call: TRBD1 (6 bases). The V gene's germline CDR1 is SGDLS and CDR2 YYNGEE. The V end lost 0 bases, the J end lost 9 bases, and 19 bases lay between the germline ends. The CDR3 covers 17 residues. The CDR3 region has the DNA TGTGCCAGCAGCGTAGGCCCAAACAGGGATTTTTCTTCACCCCTCCACTTT. This encodes CASSVGPNRDFSSPLHF.

The gene calls are TRBV3-1 (or the pseudogene TRBV3-2) and TRBJ1-2; D perhaps matches TRBD1 (6 bases). V was shortened by 0 bases and J by 4 bases, with 9 bases between the two germline ends. CDR3 size: 14 residues. Germline V CDR1 and CDR2: LGHDT, YNNKEL (reference sequence). The CDR3 DNA sequence: TGTGCCAGCAGCCAAGATCAGGGGATCTATGGCTACACCTTC. It codes for CASSQDQGIYGYTF.

The rearrangement joins TRBV13 to TRBJ2-3, with D perhaps matching TRBD1 (6 bases). Germline V gene sequence: CDR1 PRHDT, CDR2 FYEKMQ (reference sequence). The CDR3 loop spans 15 amino acids. With 4 bases removed from V and 0 bases from J, the gap between germline ends came to 11 bases. For the CDR3, the DNA is TGTGCCAGCAGCTCCCAGGGACATAGCACAGATACGCAGTATTTT. It translates to CASSSQGHSTDTQYF.